The TCR beta chain described here comes from a study of beta chain features in type 1 diabetes. cDNA synthesis used the whole RNA isolate, giving expressed TCRB sequences. For naive, central memory and regulatory T cell samples, reads averaged roughly 3.7 million. Sequenced by immunoSEQ multiplex PCR; TCRdb stores in-frame clones only, minus some. The sample lists more than 300,000 clones, 6.5% to 10% occurring once. This clone was seen a handful of times. V shed 2 bases, J shed 6 bases, and the junction held 4 bases outside the gene matches. CDR1 and CDR2 from the germline V gene are MNHEY and SMNVEV (reference sequence). This CDR3 has 14 residues.

Sequencing was performed on central memory CD4+ T cells from blood. The sequence derives from a woman aged 18-29 years in good health. This chain joins TRBV27 and TRBJ1-5; 7 bases agree with TRBD1. CDR3 coding DNA: TGTGCCAGCAGTTTAGCCAACAGGGGTCAGCCCCAGCATTTT. This encodes CASSLANRGQPQHF.